This T cell receptor (beta chain) was sequenced in a study of blood T cell repertoires in COVID-19. About the study: In each case, the material was cDNA or gDNA derived from T cells, B-cell-depleted T cells, or PBMCs.

In the original workflow: Estimated nucleated cell counts came from reference gene primer amplification. Sequencing used immunoSEQ multiplex PCR; TCRdb keeps in-frame clones, though not all of them. The D gene and trimming were derived from the DNA, and the V and J assignments and clone size from that table. The sample has about 270,000 clones; approximately 90% are singletons. This clone was detected once. Those who participated ranged in age from roughly 18 to 89 years and resided in about two dozen US areas. The V end was cut by 2 bases, the J end by 7 bases, with 12 bases between. The CDR3 consists of 15 residues. In germline, CDR1 is SGHTA, CDR2 FQGTGA.

The sequence was collected from a woman aged 25 to 45 with acute COVID-19. The sample consisted of PBMCs or T cells enriched from blood (not recorded which). The V gene is TRBV7-3, the J gene TRBJ1-6, with a tentative D call TRBD1 (6 bases). The CDR3 DNA reads as TGTGCCAGCAGCTTAGATGCAGGGGACAATTCACCCCTCCACTTT. Encoded protein: CASSLDAGDNSPLHF.